This T cell receptor (beta chain) derives from a study of spatial heterogeneity in lung cancer. For the study at large: A total of approximately 77 untreated early-stage non-small cell lung cancer patients served as donors.

TCR cDNA molecules each had a unique molecular identifier. TCRdb reprocessed the 5' RACE reads with MiXCR, giving one entry per CDR3 protein. The sample includes tens of thousands of distinct CDR3 sequences, 6% of them seen just once. The time point was: blood at routine non-recurrence follow-up after resection. Extraction of whole RNA from tumor, nontumor lung or frozen PBMC preceded unsorted sequencing. The CDR3 spans 14 residues. Trimming took 11 bases from V and 5 from J, leaving 19 bases between them. The germline gives CDR1 MNHEY, CDR2 SVGEGT. This clonotype was sampled from a male donor with early-stage non-small cell lung cancer. The specimen was PBMCs, collected at follow-up. The chain couples TRBV6-2 or TRBV6-3 to TRBJ1-5; perhaps TRBD1 as D (6 bases). The CDR3 nucleotides read TGTGCCGTCTCACAGGGAGGGGGAGATCAGCCCCAGCATTTT. Amino acids: CAVSQGGGDQPQHF.